This is a list of T cell receptor beta chains from one sample in a study of CD8+ T cells in alopecia areata. Clones were sequenced by immunoSEQ multiplex PCR, and TCRdb holds only the in-frame ones, with some missing. Among 150,000 to 200,000 clones listed, 59% were seen once. Sequencing was performed on CD4+ T cells sorted from blood, taken at week 0. These TCRs come from a human donor with alopecia areata. CDR3s include the opening cysteine and the closing phenylalanine or tryptophan. The D gene is left open where the match is weak. Not every row has a clone size; where given, it reads once, few, many or a size class.

clone_size,v_call,j_call,d_call,cdr3_nt,cdr3_aa
once,TRBV27,TRBJ2-7,-,TGTGCCAGCAGTTTAGCCCGGACACGCGGGTCCGAGCAGTACTTC,CASSLARTRGSEQYF
-,TRBV6-5,TRBJ2-1,-,TGTGCCAGCAGTTACTCCCAAGGACTACAGGGGAATGAGCAGTTCTTC,CASSYSQGLQGNEQFF
-,TRBV23-1,TRBJ2-7,TRBD1,TGCGCCAGCAGTCCTCATCCCGACAGGGGGCCAGACTTATACGAGCAGTACTTC,CASSPHPDRGPDLYEQYF
-,TRBV29-1,TRBJ1-5,-,TGCAGCGTTCATTCCGGGGCTCCTAATCAGCCCCAGCATTTT,CSVHSGAPNQPQHF
-,TRBV10-3,TRBJ1-5,-,TGTGCCATCAGGGACAGCTTAGATCAGCCCCAGCATTTT,CAIRDSLDQPQHF
-,TRBV30,TRBJ1-4,-,TGTGCCTGGAGGGCCCCACGGAAAAATGAAAAACTGTTTTTT,CAWRAPRKNEKLFF
-,TRBV15,TRBJ2-4,-,TGTGCCACCAGTTCGGGAGCCAAAAACATTCAGTACTTC,CATSSGAKNIQYF
-,TRBV29-1,TRBJ2-3,TRBD1,TGCAGCGTTCAGGACAGGGGGCGTCAAGATACGCAGTATTTT,CSVQDRGRQDTQYF
-,TRBV30,TRBJ2-3,-,TGTGCCTGGAGTGTAACGCCGTGGGATACGCAGTATTTT,CAWSVTPWDTQYF
few,TRBV5-1,TRBJ2-3,-,TGCGCCAGCAGTTTCGTCGGGCCAGATACGCAGTATTTT,CASSFVGPDTQYF
-,TRBV6-5,TRBJ2-7,-,TGTGCCAGCAGCCGCCGGGCGGGGATCTACGAGCAGTACTTC,CASSRRAGIYEQYF
few,TRBV9,TRBJ2-5,-,TGTGCCAGCAGCGGAGGGGGAGATGAAGAGACCCAGTACTTC,CASSGGGDEETQYF
-,TRBV29-1,TRBJ2-7,-,TGCAGCGCAGGGACGAGCTCCTACGAGCAGTACTTC,CSAGTSSYEQYF
few,TRBV7-9,TRBJ1-5,TRBD1,TGTGCCAGCAGCCAAGATCAGACAGGGGGCTTAAAGCCCCAGCATTTT,CASSQDQTGGLKPQHF
-,TRBV4-1,TRBJ2-3,TRBD1,TGCGCCAGCAGCCGAATCCCGGGACAGGGATCGGATACGCAGTATTTT,CASSRIPGQGSDTQYF
few,TRBV28,TRBJ2-1,TRBD2,TGTGCCAGCAGGGGACTAGCGGGGTCTCTCGATGAGCAGTTCTTC,CASRGLAGSLDEQFF
-,TRBV29-1,TRBJ1-1,-,TGCAGCGGAGGGCAGGCGGGGAACACTGAAGCTTTCTTT,CSGGQAGNTEAFF
-,TRBV6-5,TRBJ2-3,TRBD2,TGTGCCACTCTAGCGGGGGGGTTGTTTGGGTATACGCAGTATTTT,CATLAGGLFGYTQYF
few,TRBV4-1,TRBJ2-5,TRBD2,TGCGCCAGCAGCCAAGAGGGGACTAGCGGTTCTGGTGGAGAGACCCAGTACTTC,CASSQEGTSGSGGETQYF
-,TRBV5-6,TRBJ2-3,-,TGTGCCAGCAGCTATACAGGAGATACGCAGTATTTT,CASSYTGDTQYF
-,TRBV29-1,TRBJ2-7,TRBD1,TGCAGCGTTGATTTACAGGGGGTCGAGCAGTACTTC,CSVDLQGVEQYF
few,TRBV19,TRBJ1-5,TRBD1,TGTGCCAGTAGTATTAGTGGGTCAGGGGGCATGAGCAATCAGCCCCAGCATTTT,CASSISGSGGMSNQPQHF
-,TRBV2,TRBJ2-6,-,TGTGCCAGCCTAGGACAGCCGCTCATCTCTGGGGCCAACGTCCTGACTTTC,CASLGQPLISGANVLTF
few,TRBV29-1,TRBJ1-2,-,TGCAGCGTTGTCATACAGCACTCAACGGGTGGCTACACCTTC,CSVVIQHSTGGYTF
-,TRBV30,TRBJ1-2,-,TGTGCCTGGAGTGAAGGACGGATCTATGGCTACACCTTC,CAWSEGRIYGYTF
-,TRBV2,TRBJ1-6,-,TGTGCCAGCAGTGAATTGAGGGCGTCACCCCTCCACTTT,CASSELRASPLHF
-,TRBV29-1,TRBJ1-2,-,TGCAGCGCCCGGATCGGCTTAAACTATGGCTACACCTTC,CSARIGLNYGYTF
few,TRBV25-1,TRBJ2-7,TRBD2,TGTGCCAGCAGTGAATTCGGTAGCGGGGGCACCTACGAGCAGTACTTC,CASSEFGSGGTYEQYF
-,TRBV11-2,TRBJ2-5,TRBD2,TGTGCCAGCAGCTTGGCGGGGGGACAGACCCAGTACTTC,CASSLAGGQTQYF
-,TRBV2,TRBJ1-4,-,TGTGCCAGCAAGAACAGAGCATCTAATGAAAAACTGTTTTTT,CASKNRASNEKLFF
-,TRBV15,TRBJ1-5,-,TGTGCCACCAGCAGAGATCGGAGGCCGAATCAGCCCCAGCATTTT,CATSRDRRPNQPQHF
few,TRBV29-1,TRBJ2-7,TRBD1,TGCAGCGTTGGCCGGGACAGGGGCTTCGAGCAGTACTTC,CSVGRDRGFEQYF
few,TRBV9,TRBJ1-5,-,TGTGCCAGCAGCGCTAGAGGATTGGGTCAGCCCCAGCATTTT,CASSARGLGQPQHF
few,TRBV30,TRBJ1-5,-,TGTGCCTGGAGTGGCCGCTGGTCTCAGCCCCAGCATTTT,CAWSGRWSQPQHF
-,TRBV5-1,TRBJ1-2,-,TGCGCCAGCAGCTTGGACAGGGATGGCTACACCTTC,CASSLDRDGYTF
-,TRBV5-6,TRBJ2-5,TRBD1,TGTGCCAGCAGCATATGGGACAGGAGTCTACAAGAGACCCAGTACTTC,CASSIWDRSLQETQYF
-,TRBV30,TRBJ1-5,TRBD1,TGTGCCTGGAGTGGGACAGGGGGTCAGCGGCAGCCCCAGCATTTT,CAWSGTGGQRQPQHF
-,TRBV10-3,TRBJ1-1,TRBD1,TGTGCCATCTCGGACAGGGAGGGCACTGAAGCTTTCTTT,CAISDREGTEAFF
-,TRBV6-5,TRBJ1-4,-,TGTGCCAGCAGTTTGGGCCCCATCGAAAAACTGTTTTTT,CASSLGPIEKLFF
-,TRBV6-4,TRBJ1-6,-,TGTGCCAGCAGTCACGGGGGGAATTCACCCCTCCACTTT,CASSHGGNSPLHF
-,TRBV4-2,TRBJ2-3,-,TGTGCCAGCAGCCTCTTAAGGGGGGGGGCTGAAGATACGCAGTATTTT,CASSLLRGGAEDTQYF
-,TRBV14,TRBJ2-7,-,TGTGCCAGCAGCCAAGACCCAGGGTTCAGCTCCTACGAGCAGTACTTC,CASSQDPGFSSYEQYF
-,TRBV5-6,TRBJ2-4,-,TGTGCCAGCAGCTTGGTGCGGGGTGGAAACATTCAGTACTTC,CASSLVRGGNIQYF
-,TRBV6-6,TRBJ2-7,TRBD1,TGTGCCAGCAGGGCTGGGACAGCCATCTACGAGCAGTACTTC,CASRAGTAIYEQYF
few,TRBV6-5,TRBJ2-7,-,TGTGCCAGCAGTTACCGACTTCTTAGCGGTCTACGGGAGCAGTACTTC,CASSYRLLSGLREQYF
-,TRBV5-1,TRBJ1-1,-,TGCGCCAGCAGCCCCGTTCCGGGGAACACTGAAGCTTTCTTT,CASSPVPGNTEAFF
-,TRBV7-7,TRBJ2-5,TRBD1,TGTGCCAGCAGCTCGGGACAGGGGACGGGGGAGACCCAGTACTTC,CASSSGQGTGETQYF
-,TRBV7-2,TRBJ1-6,-,TGTGCCAGCAGCTTAAGGGACTCCGCAGATTCACCCCTCCACTTT,CASSLRDSADSPLHF
-,TRBV9,TRBJ2-7,-,TGTGCCAGCCCTTTTGAGCCCTTCTCCTACGAGCAGTACTTC,CASPFEPFSYEQYF
few,TRBV30,TRBJ1-2,TRBD1,TGTGCCTGGAGTGTGGGACAGGAGCTCTATGGCTACACCTTC,CAWSVGQELYGYTF
-,TRBV30,TRBJ2-2,TRBD1,TGTGCCTGGAGTCGGACAGGGGCCGGGGAGCTGTTTTTT,CAWSRTGAGELFF
-,TRBV14,TRBJ1-6,TRBD1,TGTGCCAGCAGCCTATCACAGGGGAAGGGTTCACCCCTCCACTTT,CASSLSQGKGSPLHF
-,TRBV4-1,TRBJ2-2,TRBD1,TGCGCCAGCAGCCCGGGACAGGCGAGGGCGGGGGAGCTGTTTTTT,CASSPGQARAGELFF